Listed below are T cell receptor beta chains from one sample, sequenced in a study of T cell repertoires in cytomegalovirus infection. Their antigens remain unidentified. TCRdb analysed the reads with MiXCR anew, one entry per CDR3 protein. Here the sample spans around 770,000 distinct CDR3 sequences, under 35% being singletons. The sample here was cultured CD8+ T cells from PBMCs, taken from culture after CMV antigen stimulation. These receptors all come from a human donor in good health (CMV status not recorded). Some clones in this sample may be carry-over from other donors' samples. The conserved cysteine and the conserved F or W are not part of the CDR3 here.

TRBV7-8 | ASSSPGLAGASSYNEQF
TRBV10-3 | AISPGNQPQH
TRBV4-1 | ASSHVRVVDTEAF
TRBV4-3 | ASSQDVTGANTGELF
TRBV29-1 | SVTGGADYGYT
TRBV10-2 | ASRGTPSNQPQH
TRBV6-6 | ASSYSYSAENIQY
TRBV7-2 | ASSLPTVQETQY
TRBV7-9 | ASSLSFSTGLNQPQH
TRBV20-1 | SARGVTGTSLILEQF
TRBV5-1 | ASSYRGRETDTQY
TRBV15 | ATSARVQDNEQF
TRBV14 | ASSQGRGPYYGYT
TRBV6-1 | ASSEGRTRSKHNQPQH
TRBV6-5 | ASSYMGDEQF
TRBV6-6 | ASSYSKGPLYNSPLH
TRBV5-4 | ASSFQTGTDLNQPQH
TRBV12-3/TRBV12-4 | ASSLLSDREKLF
TRBV19 | ASSFGHYGYT
TRBV29-1 | SAQGPLNTEAF
TRBV2 | ASSDGAGGAHGYT
TRBV3-1 | ASSPGRGVTEAF
TRBV29-1 | SVEGVSQASTDTQY
TRBV7-2 | ASSFLAGPFQETQY
TRBV11-3 | ASSCQRFTYNEQF
TRBV28 | ASSLPGADQPQH
TRBV6-5 | ASSSTSGGVGETQY
TRBV6-1 | ASSPLGVNEKLF
TRBV20-1 | SARGPQTGSKNIQY
TRBV4-1 | ASSEGLMATNEKLF
TRBV12-3/TRBV12-4 | ASSFRILPGPISSYNSPLH
TRBV29-1 | SVDGGARYGYT
TRBV12-3/TRBV12-4 | ASSSAGVEQF
TRBV15 | ATSRDKGGQPQH
TRBV6-1 | TSSETLPGYTGELF
TRBV6-5 | ASSYRRRGETQY
TRBV6-6 | ASSLDRGVQETQY